A selection of T cell receptor beta chains follows, all from one sample in a study of cytomegalovirus exposure and HLA in healthy donors. Clones were read by immunoSEQ multiplex PCR, and TCRdb kept only the in-frame ones, dropping some. The sample carries over 150,000 clones, 80% recorded once. Specimen: PBMCs. Receptors were obtained from a woman in her forties or fifties in good health and CMV-seropositive. The CDR3 runs from the conserved cysteine through the conserved F or W. A D gene is named only where the DNA matches it firmly. Clone size, where shown, is once, few, many, or a class for clones that have expanded.

TRBV11-2	.	.	TRBJ2-7	CASSRDRQVSYEQYF	TGTGCCAGCAGCCGAGACAGACAGGTCTCCTACGAGCAGTACTTC
TRBV4-1	.	TRBD2	TRBJ2-3	CASSQDGAGGLTDTQYF	TGCGCCAGCAGCCAAGATGGGGCGGGGGGCCTGACAGATACGCAGTATTTT
TRBV19	.	TRBD2	TRBJ2-2	CASRKAGDTGELFF	TGTGCCAGTAGGAAAGCGGGGGACACCGGGGAGCTGTTTTTT
TRBV19	.	TRBD1	TRBJ1-5	CASSIRDRGLQPQHF	TGTGCCAGTAGTATCCGAGACAGGGGCCTACAGCCCCAGCATTTT
TRBV4-3	.	TRBD2	TRBJ2-7	CASSSGTSGSYEQYF	TGCGCCAGCAGCTCCGGGACTAGCGGCTCCTACGAGCAGTACTTC
TRBV27	few	TRBD2	TRBJ2-1	CASSPGTSGIVGSYNEQFF	TGTGCCAGCAGTCCCGGGACTAGCGGGATCGTTGGATCCTACAATGAGCAGTTCTTC
TRBV7-9	.	.	TRBJ1-2	CASSLVGVGGEGYTF	TGTGCCAGCAGCTTAGTAGGCGTCGGGGGTGAGGGCTACACCTTC
TRBV29-1	once	.	TRBJ2-7	CSFRQVNAYEQYF	TGCAGCTTTAGACAGGTTAATGCCTACGAGCAGTACTTC
TRBV18	.	.	TRBJ2-5	CASYQALQETQYF	TGTGCCAGCTACCAGGCCCTCCAAGAGACCCAGTACTTC
TRBV18	.	.	TRBJ1-3	CASSPIDISGNTIYF	TGTGCCAGCTCACCAATCGACATCTCTGGAAACACCATATATTTT
TRBV29-1	.	TRBD2	TRBJ2-5	CSVGRLAGEEQYF	TGCAGCGTTGGACGGCTAGCGGGGGAAGAGCAGTACTTC
TRBV2	.	.	TRBJ1-2	CASSERLTADGYTF	TGTGCCAGCAGTGAAAGGCTGACTGCAGATGGCTACACCTTC
TRBV28	few	TRBD1	TRBJ1-2	CASSPPGGPYGYTF	TGTGCCAGCAGTCCCCCAGGGGGGCCCTATGGCTACACCTTC
TRBV7-9	.	TRBD1	TRBJ2-3	CASSLYQGAGDTQYF	TGTGCCAGCAGCTTGTACCAGGGGGCAGGAGATACGCAGTATTTT
TRBV29-1	.	.	TRBJ2-3	CSVSRRSSFTQYF	TGCAGCGTTTCGCGTCGGTCTTCTTTTACGCAGTATTTT
TRBV7-8	once	.	TRBJ2-7	CASSVGTATGRLWEQYF	TGTGCCAGCAGCGTCGGAACCGCGACAGGGAGGCTTTGGGAGCAGTACTTC
TRBV27	.	.	TRBJ1-6	CASSARAYNSPLHF	TGTGCCAGCAGTGCCCGGGCCTATAATTCACCCCTCCACTTT
TRBV9	once	TRBD1	TRBJ2-7	CASSVAGTGGEEQYF	TGTGCCAGCAGCGTAGCGGGGACAGGGGGTGAAGAGCAGTACTTC
TRBV20-1	.	TRBD1	TRBJ1-2	CSAHRGQGYTF	TGCAGTGCGCACAGGGGGCAGGGCTACACCTTC
TRBV7-2	.	TRBD2	TRBJ2-3	CASSSQASGSSDTQYF	TGTGCCAGCAGCTCCCAGGCTAGCGGGAGTTCAGATACGCAGTATTTT
TRBV9	.	.	TRBJ2-7	CASSVGGGTDSYEQYF	TGTGCCAGCAGCGTGGGAGGGGGGACTGACTCCTACGAGCAGTACTTC
TRBV10-2	.	.	TRBJ2-5	CASSEGGETQYF	TGCGCCAGCAGTGAGGGGGGGGAGACCCAGTACTTC
TRBV4-3	few	.	TRBJ2-1	CASSQDGLFYNEQFF	TGCGCCAGCAGCCAAGATGGCTTATTCTACAATGAGCAGTTCTTC
TRBV28	.	.	TRBJ1-6	CASTQRGGSGSPLHF	TGTGCCAGCACCCAGAGAGGGGGATCAGGGTCACCCCTCCACTTT